These 18 T cell receptor beta chains came from one sample sequenced in a study of cytomegalovirus exposure and HLA in healthy donors. The PCR was carried out with 60 Vbeta primers and 13 Jbeta primers. Data came from immunoSEQ multiplex PCR; TCRdb stores just in-frame clones and leaves some out. The table shows fewer than 150,000 clones, with over 75% occurring only once. Sequenced input: PBMCs. Every receptor here comes from a man aged 25 to 45 in good health and CMV-seronegative.

The chain employs TRBV10-3 and TRBJ1-1; D gene uncertain. Trimming took 3 bases from V and 4 from J, leaving 12 bases between them. Looked up from germline, CDR1 is ENHRY and CDR2 is SYGVKD. CDR3 length: 14 amino acids. The CDR3 is CAISDVRAGTEAFF. The DNA of the CDR3 is TGTGCCATCAGTGATGTGAGGGCGGGCACTGAAGCTTTCTTT.

This rearrangement joins TRBV9 to TRBJ1-6; 11 bases line up with TRBD1. The CDR3 length is 15 residues. Germline V CDR1 and CDR2: SGDLS, YYNGEE. The V gene end was trimmed by 0 bases and the J gene end by 9 bases; junction bases not matched to a gene: 2. The CDR3 bases are TGTGCCAGCAGCGTAGTGGGGACAGGGGGTTCACCCCTCCACTTT. It is translated as CASSVVGTGGSPLHF.

This clone was observed once. One end of the junction does not line up with germline, which may come from a read error. The V gene is TRBV7-7, the J gene TRBJ2-1; 10 nucleotides align to TRBD1. There are 15 residues in the CDR3. CDR1 is SSHAT and CDR2 is FNYEAQ in the germline V gene (reference sequence). CDR3 residues: CASSPDRGRYNEQFF. DNA for the CDR3: TGTGCTAGCAGCCCGGACAGGGGGAGGTACAATGAGCAGTTCTTC.

V and J are TRBV18 and TRBJ2-7; 7 bases match TRBD2. CDR1 and CDR2 (germline): KGHSH, LQKENI. The V and J ends lost 2 bases and 3 bases, in that order; junction bases with no gene match: 7. This CDR3 contains 15 residues. The CDR3 is CASSPSGSGNYEQYF. CDR3 DNA sequence: TGTGCCAGCTCACCATCCGGGAGCGGGAACTACGAGCAGTACTTC.

The rearrangement joins TRBV7-3 to TRBJ2-1; D is perhaps TRBD2 (5 bases). Trimming shortened V by 4 bases and J by 10 bases, and 11 bases separated the two germline ends. Germline lookup yields CDR1 SGHTA and CDR2 FQGTGA. CDR3 length equals 12 residues. CDR3 loop: CASSSDSGEQFF. The CDR3 nucleotides are TGTGCCAGCAGCTCAGACTCGGGGGAGCAGTTCTTC.

This chain connects TRBV18 to TRBJ2-2; D call uncertain. Deletions cut 3 bases from V and 1 base from J, with 12 bases between. The CDR3 totals 16 residues. The germline CDR1 and CDR2 sequences are KGHSH and LQKENI. The CDR3 spells CASSPPPAENTGELFF. The CDR3 DNA sequence: TGTGCCAGCTCACCCCCACCCGCGGAGAACACCGGGGAGCTGTTTTTT.

The chain recombines TRBV15 with TRBJ2-7; D is uncertain. The CDR3 consists of 14 residues. CDR1 is LNHNV, CDR2 YYDKDF, per germline (reference sequence). Trimming shortened V by 1 base and J by 3 bases, and 10 bases separated the two germline ends. The chain's CDR3 is CATSRVLGDYEQYF. CDR3 nucleotide sequence: TGTGCCACCAGCAGAGTTCTGGGCGACTACGAGCAGTACTTC.

This chain connects TRBV14 to TRBJ2-5; 10 nucleotides line up with TRBD2. Trimming at V came to 0 bases and at J to 7 bases, leaving 8 bases not matched to a gene. This CDR3 has 16 amino acids. In germline, CDR1 is SGHDN, CDR2 FVKESK. The CDR3 region is CASSQDSASGSRTQYF. For the CDR3, the DNA is TGTGCCAGCAGCCAAGATTCGGCTAGCGGGAGTAGGACCCAGTACTTC.

The V and J genes are TRBV7-9 and TRBJ2-7; 8 positions match TRBD1. Germline V gives CDR1 SEHNR, CDR2 FQNEAQ (reference sequence). This CDR3 has 13 residues. The V gene end was trimmed by 5 bases and the J gene end by 2 bases; junction bases not matched to a gene: 2. CDR3 protein: CASSDRGPYEQYF. DNA of the CDR3: TGTGCCAGCAGCGACAGGGGCCCCTACGAGCAGTACTTC. The complete variable domain, with remaining parts taken from reference TRBV7-9 and TRBJ2-7, reads DTGVSQNPRHKITKRGQNVTFRCDPISEHNRLYWYRQTLGQGPEFLTYFQNEAQLEKSRLLSDRFSAERPKGSFSTLEIQRTEQGDSAMYLCASSDRGPYEQYFGPGTRLTVT.

The V gene is TRBV28, the J gene TRBJ1-5, with D possibly matching TRBD1 (5 bases). Germline assignment: CDR1 MDHEN and CDR2 SYDVKM. Trimming removed 5 bases from V and 6 bases from J, with 14 bases in between. The CDR3 extends over 14 amino acids. The CDR3 is CASSRPRVAQPQHF. In nucleotides, the CDR3 is TGTGCCAGCAGTCGCCCCAGGGTTGCTCAGCCCCAGCATTTT.

This sequence joins TRBV19 and TRBJ1-1; perhaps TRBD1 as D (6 bases). The V end lost 6 bases, the J end lost 4 bases, and 12 bases lay between the germline ends. This CDR3 region has 13 residues. Germline V gene data show CDR1 as LNHDA and CDR2 as SQIVND (reference sequence). This chain's CDR3 is CASSKTGSTEAFF. CDR3 coding DNA: TGTGCCAGTAGCAAAACAGGGAGCACTGAAGCTTTCTTT.

The chain employs TRBV6-1 and TRBJ1-2; unclear D gene. This CDR3 has 13 amino acids. Germline values: CDR1 MNHNS, CDR2 SASEGT. V shed 3 bases and J shed 8 bases, with 13 bases lying between them. CDR3 region: CASSDWRKQGYTF. The CDR3 DNA follows: TGTGCCAGCAGTGACTGGAGGAAACAAGGCTACACCTTC.

The CDR3 nucleotides are TGTGCCAGCAGTGGAAAAACCGGGACAGGGAACAATCAGCCCCAGCATTTT. Translated, it gives CASSGKTGTGNNQPQHF. The chain has TRBV6-8 and TRBJ1-5, with 9 bases fitting TRBD1. Germline V gene data show CDR1 as MNHGY and CDR2 as SAAAGT. The J segment lost 3 bases and the V segment lost 5 bases, leaving 11 bases of the junction unmatched. The CDR3 length is 17 residues.

This clone was seen just once. The rearrangement links TRBV30 to TRBJ2-2; 10 bases line up with TRBD2. This CDR3 spans 16 amino acids. Unmatched junction bases numbered 8, after V lost 1 base and J lost 6 bases. In germline, CDR1 is GTSNPN, CDR2 SVGIG (reference sequence). CDR3 sequence reads: CAWSGSGTSEAGELFF. CDR3 nucleotides: TGTGCCTGGAGTGGTTCCGGGACTAGCGAGGCCGGGGAGCTGTTTTTT.

The chain employs TRBV4-1 and TRBJ2-5; maybe TRBD2 (6 bases). Near its end, the DNA agrees better with TRBJ2-7, so the J call may be wrong. The CDR3 contains 15 residues. Looked up from germline, CDR1 is MGHRA and CDR2 is YSYEKL. The CDR3 coding sequence is TGCGCCAGCAGCCAACCATGGCGGGGTACCTACGAGCAGTACTTC. Translated: CASSQPWRGTYEQYF.

This sequence joins TRBV10-3 and TRBJ2-1; D perhaps matches TRBD2 (6 bases). Per germline, CDR1 ENHRY and CDR2 SYGVKD. The CDR3 runs to 16 residues. Trimming stripped 10 bases from V and 0 bases from J, with 19 bases between. The CDR3 bases are TGTGCCAGCGGGGCGGAGCTGGGTAGCTCCTACAATGAGCAGTTCTTC. This encodes CASGAELGSSYNEQFF.

A single count supports this clone. This sequence joins TRBV29-1 and TRBJ2-2; 7 bases are shared with TRBD2. CDR3 size: 14 residues. After removal of 3 bases from V and 4 bases from J, the junction contained 5 bases not matched to a gene. Germline assignment: CDR1 SQVTM and CDR2 ANQGSEA. Here the CDR3 DNA reads TGCAGCGTTGAGTTGGGAGGGAGCACCGGGGAGCTGTTTTTT. This gives the protein CSVELGGSTGELFF.

The V and J genes are TRBV28 and TRBJ1-5; TRBD1 matches 9 bases. Per the germline V gene, CDR1 is MDHEN and CDR2 is SYDVKM. The CDR3 has 16 residues. V shed 4 bases, J shed 0 bases, and the junction held 4 bases outside the gene matches. The CDR3 here is CASSSWTGDSNQPQHF. In DNA, the CDR3 is TGTGCCAGCAGTTCATGGACAGGGGATAGCAATCAGCCCCAGCATTTT.